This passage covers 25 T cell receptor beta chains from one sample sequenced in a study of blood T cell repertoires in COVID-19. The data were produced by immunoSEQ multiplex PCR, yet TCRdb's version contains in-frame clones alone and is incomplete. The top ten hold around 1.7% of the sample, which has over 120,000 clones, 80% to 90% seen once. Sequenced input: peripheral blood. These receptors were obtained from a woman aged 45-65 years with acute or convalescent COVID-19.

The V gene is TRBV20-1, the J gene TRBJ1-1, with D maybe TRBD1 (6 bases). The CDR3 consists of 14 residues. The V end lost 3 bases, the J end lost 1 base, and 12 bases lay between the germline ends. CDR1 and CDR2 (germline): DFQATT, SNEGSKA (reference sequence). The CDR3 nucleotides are TGCAGTGCTAGTCCAGGGGCTGGGAACACTGAAGCTTTCTTT. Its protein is CSASPGAGNTEAFF.

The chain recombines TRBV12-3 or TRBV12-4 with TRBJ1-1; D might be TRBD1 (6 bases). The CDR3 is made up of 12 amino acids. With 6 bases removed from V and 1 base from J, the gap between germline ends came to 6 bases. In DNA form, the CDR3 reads TGTGCCAGCAGGACAGGGAACACTGAAGCTTTCTTT. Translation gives CASRTGNTEAFF.

CDR3 bases: TGTGCCAGCAATTTAGACAGGGAAGAGACCCAGTACTTC. As protein: CASNLDREETQYF. This sequence joins TRBV2 and TRBJ2-5; TRBD1 agrees at 7 bases. The V and J ends lost 7 bases and 3 bases, in that order; junction bases with no gene match: 5. The CDR3 is 13 amino acids. Germline loops: CDR1 SNHLY, CDR2 FYNNEI.

CDR3 sequence: CASSLVTGSGGYEQYF. CDR3 in DNA: TGTGCCAGCAGCTTAGTAACGGGAAGCGGGGGCTACGAGCAGTACTTC. This sequence joins TRBV7-8 and TRBJ2-7; TRBD2 agrees at 8 bases. The junction had 8 bases not matched to a gene; V was cut back by 1 base and J by 3 bases. This CDR3 contains 16 residues. In germline, CDR1 is SGHVS, CDR2 FQNEAQ.

CDR3 in DNA: TGTGCCAGCAGTCACCCAGGTACAGGCATGACCCAGTACTTC. Amino acid sequence: CASSHPGTGMTQYF. This chain connects TRBV5-5 to TRBJ2-5; maybe TRBD1 (5 bases). Germline V gives CDR1 SGHKS, CDR2 YYEKEE (reference sequence). The germline V and J ends were trimmed by 5 bases and 7 bases, with 18 bases remaining between them. CDR3 size: 14 residues.

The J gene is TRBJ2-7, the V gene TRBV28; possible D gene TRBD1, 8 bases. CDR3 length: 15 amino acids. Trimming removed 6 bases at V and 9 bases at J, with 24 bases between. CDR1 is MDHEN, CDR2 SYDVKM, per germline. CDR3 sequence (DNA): TGTGCCAGCAGCTTGGGGGGGACAGGAGCTAGCATGCAGTACTTC. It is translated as CASSLGGTGASMQYF.

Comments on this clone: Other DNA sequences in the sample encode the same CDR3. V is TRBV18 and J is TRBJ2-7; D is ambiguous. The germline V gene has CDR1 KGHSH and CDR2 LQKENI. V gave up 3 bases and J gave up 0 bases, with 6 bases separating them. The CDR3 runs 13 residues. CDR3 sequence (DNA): TGTGCCAGCTCACCGCCCAGCTCCTACGAGCAGTACTTC. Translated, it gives CASSPPSSYEQYF. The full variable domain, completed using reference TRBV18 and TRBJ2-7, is NAGVMQNPRHLVRRRGQEARLRCSPMKGHSHVYWYRQLPEEGLKFMVYLQKENIIDESGMPKERFSAEFPKEGPSILRIQQVVRGDSAAYFCASSPPSSYEQYFGPGTRLTVT.

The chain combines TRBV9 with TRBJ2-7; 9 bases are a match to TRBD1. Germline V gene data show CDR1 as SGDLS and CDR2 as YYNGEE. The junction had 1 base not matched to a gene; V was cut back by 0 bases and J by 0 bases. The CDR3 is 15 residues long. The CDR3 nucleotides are TGTGCCAGCAGCGTAGACAGGGGGCTCTCCTACGAGCAGTACTTC. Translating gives CASSVDRGLSYEQYF.

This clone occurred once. The DNA of the CDR3 is TGTGCCAGCAGCCATCGGACAGGGGGCGCCTTCGGCACAGATACGCAGTATTTT. Translating gives CASSHRTGGAFGTDTQYF. The chain uses TRBV3-1 (or the pseudogene TRBV3-2) and TRBJ2-3; 11 bases match TRBD1. The CDR3 length is 18 residues. Germline V gives CDR1 LGHDT, CDR2 YNNKEL (reference sequence). The ends lost 3 bases at V and 1 base at J; junction bases unmatched: 9.

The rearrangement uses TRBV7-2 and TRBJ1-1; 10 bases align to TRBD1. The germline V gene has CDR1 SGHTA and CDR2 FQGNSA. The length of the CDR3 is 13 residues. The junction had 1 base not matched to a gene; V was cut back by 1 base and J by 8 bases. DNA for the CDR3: TGTGCCAGCAGCTTAGTGGACAGGGGGGAAGCTTTCTTT. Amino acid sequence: CASSLVDRGEAFF.

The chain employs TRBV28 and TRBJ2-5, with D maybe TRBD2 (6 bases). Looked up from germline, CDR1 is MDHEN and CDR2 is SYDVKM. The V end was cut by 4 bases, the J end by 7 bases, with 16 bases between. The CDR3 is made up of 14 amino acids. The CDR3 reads CASSWRGESLTQYF. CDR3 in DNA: TGTGCCAGCAGTTGGCGGGGAGAAAGCTTGACCCAGTACTTC.

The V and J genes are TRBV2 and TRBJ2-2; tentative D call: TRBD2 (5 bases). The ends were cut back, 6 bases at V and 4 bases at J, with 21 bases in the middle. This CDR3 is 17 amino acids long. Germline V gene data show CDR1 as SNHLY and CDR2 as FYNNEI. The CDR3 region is CASRGSWVIDPTGELFF. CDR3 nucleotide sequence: TGTGCCAGCAGGGGGAGTTGGGTTATTGATCCCACCGGGGAGCTGTTTTTT.

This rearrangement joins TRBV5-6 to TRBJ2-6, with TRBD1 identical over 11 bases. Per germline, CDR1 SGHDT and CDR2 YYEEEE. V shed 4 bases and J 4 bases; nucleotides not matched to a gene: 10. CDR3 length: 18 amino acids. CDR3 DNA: TGTGCCAGCAGCCTATGGACAGGGGGCGCACCCGGGGCCAACGTCCTGACTTTC. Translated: CASSLWTGGAPGANVLTF.

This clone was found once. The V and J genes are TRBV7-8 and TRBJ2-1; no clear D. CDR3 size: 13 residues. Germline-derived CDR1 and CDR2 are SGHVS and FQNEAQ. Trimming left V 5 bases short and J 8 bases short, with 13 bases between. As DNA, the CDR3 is TGTGCCAGCAGCCCCTTTAGCTCCTATGAGCAGTTCTTC. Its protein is CASSPFSSYEQFF. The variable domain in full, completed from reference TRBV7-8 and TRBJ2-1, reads GAGVSQSPRYKVAKRGQDVALRCDPISGHVSLFWYQQALGQGPEFLTYFQNEAQLDKSGLPSDRFFAERPEGSVSTLKIQRTQQEDSAVYLCASSPFSSYEQFFGPGTRLTVL.

Written as DNA, the CDR3 is TGTGCCAGTACGACAGGGGCGGAGACCCAGTACTTC. This translates into CASTTGAETQYF. The rearrangement uses TRBV7-9 and TRBJ2-5; 8 bases match TRBD1. V lost 9 bases to trimming and J lost 5 bases; unmatched junction nucleotides: 5. The CDR3 is made up of 12 amino acids. The germline V gene has CDR1 SEHNR and CDR2 FQNEAQ (reference sequence).

The CDR3 is CASSVRREWSYNEQFF. CDR3 coding DNA: TGCGCCAGCAGCGTTCGGCGGGAGTGGTCCTACAATGAGCAGTTCTTC. The V and J genes are TRBV10-1 and TRBJ2-1; 7 positions match TRBD2. Per germline, CDR1 WNHNN and CDR2 SYGVQD (reference sequence). V lost 6 bases to trimming and J lost 1 base; unmatched junction nucleotides: 9. The CDR3 has 16 residues.

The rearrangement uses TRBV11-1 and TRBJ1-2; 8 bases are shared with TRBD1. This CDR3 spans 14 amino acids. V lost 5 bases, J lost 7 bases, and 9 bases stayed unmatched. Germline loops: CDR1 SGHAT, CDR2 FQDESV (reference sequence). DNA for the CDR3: TGTGCCAGCAGCCCAGGGACAGGTGCGTCTGGCTACACCTTC. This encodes CASSPGTGASGYTF.

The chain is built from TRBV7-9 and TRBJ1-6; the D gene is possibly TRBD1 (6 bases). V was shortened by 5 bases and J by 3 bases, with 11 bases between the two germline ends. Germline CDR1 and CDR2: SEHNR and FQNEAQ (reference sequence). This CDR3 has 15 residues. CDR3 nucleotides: TGTGCCAGCAGCCCCACAGGGAGCTATAATTCACCCCTCCACTTT. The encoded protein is CASSPTGSYNSPLHF.

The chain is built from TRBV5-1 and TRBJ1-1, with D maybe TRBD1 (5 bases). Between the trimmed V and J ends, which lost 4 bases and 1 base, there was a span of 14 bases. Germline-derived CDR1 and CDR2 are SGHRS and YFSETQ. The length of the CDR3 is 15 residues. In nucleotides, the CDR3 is TGCGCCAGCAGCCAAATGAGGACATCGAACACTGAAGCTTTCTTT. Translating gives CASSQMRTSNTEAFF.

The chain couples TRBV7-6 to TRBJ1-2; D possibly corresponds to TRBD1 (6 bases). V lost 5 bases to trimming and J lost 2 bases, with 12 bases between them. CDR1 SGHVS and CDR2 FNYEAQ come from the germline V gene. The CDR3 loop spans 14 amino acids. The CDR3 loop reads CASSPHTGNYGYTF. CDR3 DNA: TGTGCCAGCAGCCCGCATACAGGGAACTATGGCTACACCTTC. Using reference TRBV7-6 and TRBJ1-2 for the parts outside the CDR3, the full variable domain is GAGVSQSPRYKVTKRGQDVALRCDPISGHVSLYWYRQALGQGPEFLTYFNYEAQQDKSGLPNDRFSAERPEGSISTLTIQRTEQRDSAMYRCASSPHTGNYGYTFGSGTRLTVV.

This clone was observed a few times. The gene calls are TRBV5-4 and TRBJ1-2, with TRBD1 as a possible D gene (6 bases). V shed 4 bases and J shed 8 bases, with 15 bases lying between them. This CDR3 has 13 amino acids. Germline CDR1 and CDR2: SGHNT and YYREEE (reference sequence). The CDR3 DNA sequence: TGTGCCAGCAGCCCTTCGACAGGAAACGGCTACACCTTC. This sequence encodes CASSPSTGNGYTF.

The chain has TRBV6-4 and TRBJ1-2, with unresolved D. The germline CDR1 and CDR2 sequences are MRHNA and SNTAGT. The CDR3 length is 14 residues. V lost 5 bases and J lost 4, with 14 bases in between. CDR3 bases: TGTGCCAGCAGTCCTGAATCGGGGAGCTATGGCTACACCTTC. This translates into CASSPESGSYGYTF.

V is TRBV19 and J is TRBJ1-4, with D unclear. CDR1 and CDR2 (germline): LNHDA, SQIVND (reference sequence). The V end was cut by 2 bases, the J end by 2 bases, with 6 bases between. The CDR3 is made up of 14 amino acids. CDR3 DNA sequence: TGTGCCAGTAGTATAACAGCTACTAATGAAAAACTGTTTTTT. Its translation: CASSITATNEKLFF.

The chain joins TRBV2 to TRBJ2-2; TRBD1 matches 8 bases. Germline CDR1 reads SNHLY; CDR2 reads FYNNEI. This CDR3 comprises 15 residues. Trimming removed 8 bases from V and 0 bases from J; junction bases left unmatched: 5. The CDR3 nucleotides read TGTGCCAGCCTGTCGGACAGGGCGAACACCGGGGAGCTGTTTTTT. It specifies CASLSDRANTGELFF. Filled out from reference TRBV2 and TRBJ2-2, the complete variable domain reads EPEVTQTPSHQVTQMGQEVILRCVPISNHLYFYWYRQILGQKVEFLVSFYNNEISEKSEIFDDQFSVERPDGSNFTLKIRSTKLEDSAMYFCASLSDRANTGELFFGEGSRLTVL.

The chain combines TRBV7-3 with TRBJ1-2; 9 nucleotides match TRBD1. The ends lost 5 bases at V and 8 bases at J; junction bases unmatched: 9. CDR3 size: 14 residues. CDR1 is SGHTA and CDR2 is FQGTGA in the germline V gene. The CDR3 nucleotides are TGTGCCAGCAGCCCCAAACAGGGGGCGGGCGGCTACACCTTC. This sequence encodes CASSPKQGAGGYTF.